What follows are 30 T cell receptor beta chains derived from one specimen sequenced in a study of cytomegalovirus exposure and HLA in healthy donors. In the PCR, 60 Vbeta and 13 Jbeta primers were used. Repertoires were generated with immunoSEQ multiplex PCR, while TCRdb's copy carries only in-frame clones and drops some. The sample comprises about 150,000 clones, roughly 70% of which are singletons, and roughly 2% rests with the top ten. The sequencing input was PBMCs. These receptors all stem from a woman in her 40s in good health and CMV-seronegative.

J is TRBJ1-2 and V is TRBV30; possibly TRBD1 for D (5 bases). V was trimmed by 4 bases and J by 8 bases, leaving 20 bases between them. Germline V CDR1 and CDR2: GTSNPN, SVGIG (reference sequence). The CDR3 contains 14 residues. CDR3 sequence reads: CAWTGDSATGGYTF. CDR3 in DNA: TGTGCCTGGACCGGGGACTCCGCAACGGGGGGCTACACCTTC.

This chain links TRBV19 with TRBJ1-2; the match to TRBD1 covers 9 bases. Trimming at V came to 6 bases and at J to 8 bases, leaving 4 bases not matched to a gene. The germline V gene has CDR1 LNHDA and CDR2 SQIVND (reference sequence). The CDR3 runs 12 residues. CDR3 nucleotides: TGTGCCAGTAGATGGACAGGGGAGGGCTACACCTTC. It encodes CASRWTGEGYTF.

V is TRBV14 and J is TRBJ2-1, with 7 bases fitting TRBD1. V was clipped by 6 bases and J by 0 bases; unmatched bases: 2. This CDR3 contains 14 residues. The V gene's germline CDR1 is SGHDN and CDR2 FVKESK. This chain's CDR3 is CASRPGGSYNEQFF. CDR3 in DNA: TGTGCCAGCAGACCAGGGGGCTCCTACAATGAGCAGTTCTTC.

The chain combines TRBV2 with TRBJ1-5; 9 bases fit TRBD1. The V gene's germline CDR1 is SNHLY and CDR2 FYNNEI. V was clipped by 6 bases and J by 6 bases; unmatched bases: 15. This CDR3 is built from 17 residues. The CDR3 reads CASRRDGGQGKGQPQHF. The CDR3 DNA reads as TGTGCCAGCAGGAGAGACGGCGGACAGGGGAAAGGTCAGCCCCAGCATTTT.

The chain links TRBV27 to TRBJ2-7; 10 bases align to TRBD1. CDR1 and CDR2 from the germline V gene are MNHEY and SMNVEV (reference sequence). CDR3 length: 15 residues. V lost 5 bases to trimming and J lost 4 bases; unmatched junction nucleotides: 8. Written as DNA, the CDR3 is TGTGCCAGCAGTCCCCGACAGGGGGCGTTGTACGAGCAGTACTTC. This gives the protein CASSPRQGALYEQYF.

This clone came up once. The V gene is TRBV2, the J gene TRBJ1-2; 10 bases agree with TRBD1. Germline V gene lookup returns CDR1 SNHLY and CDR2 FYNNEI. The CDR3 sequence is 13 residues long. V lost 4 bases and J lost 4; bases outside the gene matches: 0. The CDR3 DNA is TGTGCCAGCAGTGGGGACAGGGGCTATGGCTACACCTTC. Protein: CASSGDRGYGYTF.

This clone has just a few counts. The chain links TRBV6-1 to TRBJ2-7; TRBD2 agrees at 8 bases. With 2 bases clipped from V and 6 bases from J, the junction kept 9 bases outside the gene matches. Germline-derived CDR1 and CDR2 are MNHNS and SASEGT. The CDR3 spans 15 residues. CDR3 sequence (DNA): TGTGCCAGCAGTGAACAGGAGCGGGGGTTCTCCGAGCAGTACTTC. This encodes CASSEQERGFSEQYF.

The chain combines TRBV19 with TRBJ2-7, with D perhaps matching TRBD1 (5 bases). V gave up 9 bases and J gave up 4 bases, with 16 bases separating them. This CDR3 comprises 13 residues. CDR1 and CDR2 (germline): LNHDA, SQIVND (reference sequence). The CDR3 region is CASADRQIYEQYF. CDR3 nucleotide sequence: TGTGCCAGCGCAGACCGACAGATTTACGAGCAGTACTTC.

The rearrangement links TRBV7-2 to TRBJ2-7, with unresolved D. The V end lost 5 bases, the J end lost 7 bases, and 15 bases lay between the germline ends. The CDR3 runs 13 residues. Germline V gives CDR1 SGHTA, CDR2 FQGNSA. The CDR3 loop reads CASSPRLAWEQYF. The CDR3 region has the DNA TGTGCCAGCAGCCCCAGACTCGCGTGGGAGCAGTACTTC.

The chain links TRBV18 to TRBJ2-6, with 7 bases lining up with TRBD1. CDR1 and CDR2 from the germline V gene are KGHSH and LQKENI. The CDR3 consists of 16 residues. The ends lost 6 bases at V and 4 bases at J; junction bases unmatched: 9. The CDR3 protein is CASSPTGNPGANVLTF. Here the CDR3 DNA reads TGTGCCAGCTCGCCGACAGGGAATCCCGGGGCCAACGTCCTGACTTTC.

Worth noting for this clone: This sample includes further DNA sequences coding for the same CDR3. V and J are TRBV6-1 and TRBJ2-2; D call uncertain. Trimming shortened V by 0 bases and J by 4 bases, and 6 bases separated the two germline ends. The CDR3 runs to 14 residues. CDR1 MNHNS and CDR2 SASEGT come from the germline V gene. CDR3 DNA sequence: TGTGCCAGCAGTGAAGCGAGATCCACCGGGGAGCTGTTTTTT. Protein sequence: CASSEARSTGELFF.

This chain joins TRBV19 and TRBJ1-2, with D possibly matching TRBD1 (6 bases). With 10 bases removed from V and 0 bases from J, the gap between germline ends came to 24 bases. The CDR3 loop spans 17 amino acids. CDR1 LNHDA and CDR2 SQIVND come from the germline V gene (reference sequence). Here the CDR3 DNA reads TGTGCCACCGCGGACGTCAGGGGCCACCGAGCTAACTATGGCTACACCTTC. Amino acids: CATADVRGHRANYGYTF.

The V and J genes are TRBV28 and TRBJ2-7, with 7 nucleotides matching TRBD2. Germline V gives CDR1 MDHEN, CDR2 SYDVKM. The CDR3 runs to 13 residues. Trimming took 6 bases from V and 3 from J; bases not matched to a gene: 5. CDR3 loop: CASRTSYLYEQYF. In DNA form, the CDR3 reads TGTGCCAGCAGGACTAGCTACCTCTACGAGCAGTACTTC.

The chain employs TRBV28 and TRBJ2-2; 8 bases match TRBD2. From germline, CDR1 is MDHEN and CDR2 SYDVKM. The CDR3 totals 17 residues. The V and J ends lost 2 bases and 1 base, in that order; junction bases with no gene match: 6. The CDR3 DNA is TGTGCCAGCAGTTTACTAGGGCTAGCGGGGAACACCGGGGAGCTGTTTTTT. Translation gives CASSLLGLAGNTGELFF. Drawing the rest from reference TRBV28 and TRBJ2-2, the complete variable domain is DVKVTQSSRYLVKRTGEKVFLECVQDMDHENMFWYRQDPGLGLRLIYFSYDVKMKEKGDIPEGYSVSREKKERFSLILESASTNQTSMYLCASSLLGLAGNTGELFFGEGSRLTVL.

The chain couples TRBV6-1 to TRBJ1-2, with 9 positions matching TRBD1. The CDR3 sequence is 13 residues long. Germline trimming cut 2 bases from V and 7 bases from J; bases unmatched to any gene: 2. Germline values: CDR1 MNHNS, CDR2 SASEGT. CDR3 sequence reads: CASSERTGVGYTF. The CDR3 bases are TGTGCCAGCAGTGAACGGACAGGGGTTGGCTACACCTTC.

The chain recombines TRBV7-9 with TRBJ2-1, with 11 positions matching TRBD2. V shed 1 base and J 7 bases; nucleotides not matched to a gene: 6. The CDR3 runs 16 residues. The germline V gene encodes CDR1 SEHNR and CDR2 FQNEAQ (reference sequence). The CDR3 nucleotides read TGTGCCAGCAGCTTAGTTCTAGCGGGGGGAGGAAATGAGCAGTTCTTC. Translated: CASSLVLAGGGNEQFF.

This clone came up a few times. V is TRBV28 and J is TRBJ1-2; 9 bases align to TRBD1. CDR1 is MDHEN, CDR2 SYDVKM, per germline. The CDR3 runs to 14 residues. V was pared by 5 bases and J by 2 bases, with 3 bases of the junction left unmatched. In nucleotides, the CDR3 is TGTGCCAGCAGTGTGACAGGGGGAAACTATGGCTACACCTTC. Translated: CASSVTGGNYGYTF.

The gene calls are TRBV13 and TRBJ1-4; no clear D. The CDR3 length is 14 residues. V lost 1 base to trimming and J lost 3 bases, with 6 bases between them. Germline CDR1 reads PRHDT; CDR2 reads FYEKMQ (reference sequence). CDR3 in DNA: TGTGCCAGCAGCTTAGTACGGGCTAATGAAAAACTGTTTTTT. Translating it yields CASSLVRANEKLFF. Combining the CDR3 with reference TRBV13 and TRBJ1-4 gives the whole variable domain AAGVIQSPRHLIKEKRETATLKCYPIPRHDTVYWYQQGPGQDPQFLISFYEKMQSDKGSIPDRFSAQQFSDYHSELNMSSLELGDSALYFCASSLVRANEKLFFGSGTQLSVL.

The rearrangement links TRBV19 to TRBJ1-1; 10 bases match TRBD1. The ends lost 5 bases at V and 4 bases at J; junction bases unmatched: 16. CDR3 size: 18 residues. Looked up from germline, CDR1 is LNHDA and CDR2 is SQIVND (reference sequence). The CDR3 spells CASSPATGGLPMVTEAFF. As DNA, the CDR3 is TGTGCCAGTAGTCCAGCGACAGGGGGCCTACCAATGGTCACTGAAGCTTTCTTT.

CDR3 sequence: CASSRRTVYRYEQYF. The CDR3 DNA follows: TGTGCCAGCAGCCGCCGGACAGTCTACCGCTACGAGCAGTACTTC. The rearrangement links TRBV14 to TRBJ2-7; possible D gene TRBD1, 6 bases. Trimming removed 4 bases at V and 3 bases at J, with 16 bases between. This CDR3 has 15 residues. CDR1 SGHDN and CDR2 FVKESK come from the germline V gene.

The V and J genes are TRBV5-6 and TRBJ1-6, with a tentative D call TRBD1 (6 bases). Between the trimmed V and J ends, which lost 3 bases and 9 bases, there was a span of 19 bases. Per germline, CDR1 SGHDT and CDR2 YYEEEE. This CDR3 comprises 16 residues. This CDR3 reads CASSSLYSGGRSPLHF. Written as DNA, the CDR3 is TGTGCCAGCAGCTCCCTCTACTCGGGGGGCCGTTCACCCCTCCACTTT.

In DNA form, the CDR3 reads TGCGCCAGCAGCTTCCAGGGGGACAGTCGATACAATGAGCAGTTCTTC. Its protein is CASSFQGDSRYNEQFF. The rearrangement uses TRBV5-1 and TRBJ2-1; 7 bases match TRBD1. Looked up from germline, CDR1 is SGHRS and CDR2 is YFSETQ. The CDR3 sequence is 16 residues long. V trimming: 2 bases; J trimming: 4 bases; junction bases outside the gene matches: 9.

This clone was counted a few times. This chain joins TRBV29-1 and TRBJ1-1; no clear D gene. The length of the CDR3 is 13 residues. Looked up from germline, CDR1 is SQVTM and CDR2 is ANQGSEA. V was cut by 4 bases and J by 2 bases, with 11 bases left in between. CDR3 amino acids: CSVAEGTNTEAFF. CDR3 bases: TGCAGCGTTGCGGAGGGCACAAACACTGAAGCTTTCTTT.

This chain links TRBV6-5 with TRBJ1-2; TRBD1 is a possible D gene (5 bases). Trimming cost V 4 bases and J 8 bases, with 14 bases left between them. This CDR3 region has 13 residues. Looked up from germline, CDR1 is MNHEY and CDR2 is SVGAGI. CDR3 nucleotide sequence: TGTGCCAGCAGTTCGGACACGAGGTTCGGCTACACCTTC. It encodes CASSSDTRFGYTF.

The V gene is TRBV5-1, the J gene TRBJ2-7, with 12 nucleotides matching TRBD1. The CDR3 is made up of 19 amino acids. Germline-derived CDR1 and CDR2 are SGHRS and YFSETQ. After removal of 3 bases from V and 3 bases from J, the junction contained 16 bases not matched to a gene. This CDR3 reads CASSWGAGTGGPWIYEQYF. The CDR3 DNA reads as TGCGCCAGCAGCTGGGGGGCCGGGACAGGGGGCCCTTGGATCTACGAGCAGTACTTC. Complete variable domain (other parts from reference TRBV5-1 and TRBJ2-7): KAGVTQTPRYLIKTRGQQVTLSCSPISGHRSVSWYQQTPGQGLQFLFEYFSETQRNKGNFPGRFSGRQFSNSRSEMNVSTLELGDSALYLCASSWGAGTGGPWIYEQYFGPGTRLTVT.

In nucleotides, the CDR3 is TGCAGCGTTGCTCAACAGGGGGCGGGCGAGCAGTACTTC. This encodes CSVAQQGAGEQYF. V is TRBV29-1 and J is TRBJ2-7; TRBD1 matches 9 bases. Germline V gene lookup returns CDR1 SQVTM and CDR2 ANQGSEA. Germline trimming cut 4 bases from V and 6 bases from J; bases unmatched to any gene: 7. CDR3 length: 13 residues.

The rearrangement joins TRBV29-1 to TRBJ2-1, with 7 bases lining up with TRBD1. V shed 7 bases and J 5 bases; nucleotides not matched to a gene: 5. There are 12 residues in the CDR3. Germline V gives CDR1 SQVTM, CDR2 ANQGSEA. In DNA form, the CDR3 reads TGCAGCGGCCGGGACAGCAACAATGAGCAGTTCTTC. Protein: CSGRDSNNEQFF.

The chain has TRBV7-7 and TRBJ2-1, with D possibly matching TRBD2 (6 bases). Germline values: CDR1 SSHAT, CDR2 FNYEAQ (reference sequence). V gave up 0 bases and J gave up 6 bases, with 12 bases separating them. The CDR3 runs to 15 residues. In DNA, the CDR3 is TGTGCCAGCAGCTTAGCAGGAGGGTTGGTCAATGAGCAGTTCTTC. It codes for CASSLAGGLVNEQFF.

The chain recombines TRBV5-1 with TRBJ2-5, with 10 bases that match TRBD2. Germline assignment: CDR1 SGHRS and CDR2 YFSETQ. V lost 6 bases and J lost 3; bases outside the gene matches: 11. The CDR3 spans 16 residues. CDR3 nucleotides: TGCGCCAGCACCTATGGTGGGCTAGCGGGGGAAGAGACCCAGTACTTC. It specifies CASTYGGLAGEETQYF.

This clone was found a few times. V gene TRBV5-1 combines with J gene TRBJ1-4; 9 bases are shared with TRBD1. The germline V gene encodes CDR1 SGHRS and CDR2 YFSETQ. CDR3 length: 15 amino acids. J was trimmed by 7 bases and V by 4 bases; bases with no gene match: 8. Here the CDR3 reads CASSLMGQGGEKLFF. The CDR3 bases are TGCGCCAGCAGCCTGATGGGACAGGGCGGTGAAAAACTGTTTTTT.